These T cell receptor beta chains were read from a single sample in a study of T cell responses to AZD1222 COVID-19 vaccine. Sequencing used immunoSEQ multiplex PCR; TCRdb keeps in-frame clones, though not all of them. The sample lists 85,000 to 120,000 clones, about nine tenths occurring once. Here the sequenced sample was peripheral blood, taken on day 0 of AZD1222 vaccination. Receptors originate from an adult in good health. The CDR3 runs from the conserved cysteine through the conserved F or W. Fields, in order: CDR3 DNA, CDR3 protein, clone size, V gene, D gene, J gene, CDR3 length. D genes are given only for firm matches. The size of a clone is reported for some rows only, either as once, few or many, or as a class for expanded clones.

CDR3 DNA: TGTGCCAGCAGCTTGGGGACAGCAACTAATGAAAAACTGTTTTTT
CDR3 protein: CASSLGTATNEKLFF
clone size: .
V gene: TRBV5-4
D gene: .
J gene: TRBJ1-4
CDR3 length: 15

CDR3 DNA: TGCGCCAGCAGCGACCCTAGGACCAACACCGGGGAGCTGTTTTTT
CDR3 protein: CASSDPRTNTGELFF
clone size: .
V gene: TRBV5-1
D gene: .
J gene: TRBJ2-2
CDR3 length: 15

CDR3 DNA: TGTGCCATCAGTGAGAGTGGGACCGGTCCCAACTATGGCTACACCTTC
CDR3 protein: CAISESGTGPNYGYTF
clone size: .
V gene: TRBV10-3
D gene: .
J gene: TRBJ1-2
CDR3 length: 16

CDR3 DNA: TGTGCCAGCAGCCGGACAGGGGAGGACGAAAAACTGTTTTTT
CDR3 protein: CASSRTGEDEKLFF
clone size: .
V gene: TRBV6-2/TRBV6-3
D gene: TRBD1
J gene: TRBJ1-4
CDR3 length: 14

CDR3 DNA: TGTGCCAGCAGCTTATTATTCGGGCGGGAGTTTTACACCGGGGAGCTGTTTTTT
CDR3 protein: CASSLLFGREFYTGELFF
clone size: once
V gene: TRBV7-6
D gene: TRBD2
J gene: TRBJ2-2
CDR3 length: 18

CDR3 DNA: TGTGCCAGCAGTGCCGAGAGAATGCCTGTGGGGGGCTGGAATGAGCAGTTCTTC
CDR3 protein: CASSAERMPVGGWNEQFF
clone size: .
V gene: TRBV6-1
D gene: .
J gene: TRBJ2-1
CDR3 length: 18

CDR3 DNA: TGTGCCAGCAGTGATAACGGGGTTCGCGGCTACACCTTC
CDR3 protein: CASSDNGVRGYTF
clone size: once
V gene: TRBV25-1
D gene: .
J gene: TRBJ1-2
CDR3 length: 13

CDR3 DNA: TGTGCCAGCAGTGATATCATTGGCAATCAGCCCCAGCATTTT
CDR3 protein: CASSDIIGNQPQHF
clone size: .
V gene: TRBV2
D gene: .
J gene: TRBJ1-5
CDR3 length: 14

CDR3 DNA: TGTGCCAGCAGTTCGGTTTCGAGCTCCTACAATGAGCAGTTCTTC
CDR3 protein: CASSSVSSSYNEQFF
clone size: .
V gene: TRBV6-2/TRBV6-3
D gene: .
J gene: TRBJ2-1
CDR3 length: 15

CDR3 DNA: TGTGCCAGCAGTGTCCTTGGGACGGCGTATGAGCAGTTCTTC
CDR3 protein: CASSVLGTAYEQFF
clone size: .
V gene: TRBV25-1
D gene: .
J gene: TRBJ2-1
CDR3 length: 14

CDR3 DNA: TGTGCCAGCACCTCCAGAAACTATGGCTACACCTTC
CDR3 protein: CASTSRNYGYTF
clone size: .
V gene: TRBV12-3/TRBV12-4
D gene: .
J gene: TRBJ1-2
CDR3 length: 12

CDR3 DNA: TGTGCCACCAGTGAAGGGACAGGATATTTCTTC
CDR3 protein: CATSEGTGYFF
clone size: .
V gene: TRBV24-1
D gene: TRBD1
J gene: TRBJ2-1
CDR3 length: 11

CDR3 DNA: TGTGCCAGCAGTGCACAGGGGGCAAGTGGCAATGAGCAGTTCTTC
CDR3 protein: CASSAQGASGNEQFF
clone size: .
V gene: TRBV7-2
D gene: TRBD1
J gene: TRBJ2-1
CDR3 length: 15

CDR3 DNA: TGTGCCAGTAGTATTTTTCAGAACACTGAAGCTTTCTTT
CDR3 protein: CASSIFQNTEAFF
clone size: .
V gene: TRBV19
D gene: .
J gene: TRBJ1-1
CDR3 length: 13

CDR3 DNA: TGTGCCAGCAGTTTATCGGCGAGATTCAAAACTAGTGGTACGCAGTATTTT
CDR3 protein: CASSLSARFKTSGTQYF
clone size: .
V gene: TRBV27
D gene: .
J gene: TRBJ2-3
CDR3 length: 17

CDR3 DNA: TGTGCCAGCTCCCCCGACAGTAACTATGGCTACACCTTC
CDR3 protein: CASSPDSNYGYTF
clone size: .
V gene: TRBV18
D gene: .
J gene: TRBJ1-2
CDR3 length: 13

CDR3 DNA: TGTGCCCTCAAGGGGGAGGAGAGCACTGAAGCTTTCTTT
CDR3 protein: CALKGEESTEAFF
clone size: .
V gene: TRBV7-9
D gene: .
J gene: TRBJ1-1
CDR3 length: 13

CDR3 DNA: TGTGCCAGCGCCAGGGGTAACTATGGCTACACCTTC
CDR3 protein: CASARGNYGYTF
clone size: few
V gene: TRBV2
D gene: .
J gene: TRBJ1-2
CDR3 length: 12

CDR3 DNA: TGTGCCAGTTCACGTGCCGACAGGGGCGCTAATGAAAAACTGTTTTTT
CDR3 protein: CASSRADRGANEKLFF
clone size: .
V gene: TRBV28
D gene: TRBD1
J gene: TRBJ1-4
CDR3 length: 16

CDR3 DNA: TGTGCCAGCAGCTTGGCTCTCAGCGGGGCCTATTCCTACGAGCAGTACTTC
CDR3 protein: CASSLALSGAYSYEQYF
clone size: .
V gene: TRBV5-4
D gene: TRBD2
J gene: TRBJ2-7
CDR3 length: 17

CDR3 DNA: TGTGCCAGCAGCCACGTCTATGGGGGGACCCAGTACTTC
CDR3 protein: CASSHVYGGTQYF
clone size: .
V gene: TRBV5-4
D gene: .
J gene: TRBJ2-5
CDR3 length: 13

CDR3 DNA: TGCGCCAGCAGCTTGGATCGACTAGCGGGAGCGGAGACCCAGTACTTC
CDR3 protein: CASSLDRLAGAETQYF
clone size: .
V gene: TRBV5-1
D gene: TRBD2
J gene: TRBJ2-5
CDR3 length: 16

CDR3 DNA: TGCGCCAGCAGGCTTGGGACAGCGAACACCGGGGAGCTGTTTTTT
CDR3 protein: CASRLGTANTGELFF
clone size: .
V gene: TRBV5-1
D gene: TRBD1
J gene: TRBJ2-2
CDR3 length: 15

CDR3 DNA: TGTGCTAGTGGTTTGCCCGGGAATGGGCTGGTGACTGAAGCTTTCTTT
CDR3 protein: CASGLPGNGLVTEAFF
clone size: .
V gene: TRBV12-5
D gene: .
J gene: TRBJ1-1
CDR3 length: 16

CDR3 DNA: TGTGCCAGCTCTTCCGGACAGGGCTTTTATGGCTACACCTTC
CDR3 protein: CASSSGQGFYGYTF
clone size: .
V gene: TRBV18
D gene: TRBD1
J gene: TRBJ1-2
CDR3 length: 14

CDR3 DNA: TGTGCCAGCAGCTTAGGGACACAGGCCCGGGGTACCATATATTTT
CDR3 protein: CASSLGTQARGTIYF
clone size: .
V gene: TRBV7-9
D gene: .
J gene: TRBJ1-3
CDR3 length: 15

CDR3 DNA: TGCGCCAGCAGCTTGGGGGCTAGCGGAAGCACAGATACGCAGTATTTT
CDR3 protein: CASSLGASGSTDTQYF
clone size: .
V gene: TRBV5-1
D gene: TRBD2
J gene: TRBJ2-3
CDR3 length: 16

CDR3 DNA: TGTGCCTGGACCATGGGACAGCTAATGTCAGGGACCCAGTACTTC
CDR3 protein: CAWTMGQLMSGTQYF
clone size: .
V gene: TRBV30
D gene: TRBD1
J gene: TRBJ2-5
CDR3 length: 15

CDR3 DNA: TGTGCCAGCAGTCCCGGGACAAGCAATCAGCCCCAGCATTTT
CDR3 protein: CASSPGTSNQPQHF
clone size: .
V gene: TRBV6-4
D gene: .
J gene: TRBJ1-5
CDR3 length: 14